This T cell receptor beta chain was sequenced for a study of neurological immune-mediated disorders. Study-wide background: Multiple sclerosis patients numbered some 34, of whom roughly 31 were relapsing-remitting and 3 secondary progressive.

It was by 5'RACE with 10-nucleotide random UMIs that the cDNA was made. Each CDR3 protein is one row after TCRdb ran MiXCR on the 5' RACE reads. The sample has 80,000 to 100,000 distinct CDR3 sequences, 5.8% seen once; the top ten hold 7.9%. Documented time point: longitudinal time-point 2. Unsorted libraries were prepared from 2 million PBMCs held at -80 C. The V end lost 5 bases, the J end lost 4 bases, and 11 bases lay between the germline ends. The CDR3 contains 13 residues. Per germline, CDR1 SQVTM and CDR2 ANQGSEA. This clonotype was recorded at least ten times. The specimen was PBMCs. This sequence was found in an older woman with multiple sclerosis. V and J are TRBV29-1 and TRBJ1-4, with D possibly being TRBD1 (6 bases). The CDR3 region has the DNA TGCAGCGTTTACGTCAGGGGTAATGAAAAACTGTTTTTT. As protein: CSVYVRGNEKLFF. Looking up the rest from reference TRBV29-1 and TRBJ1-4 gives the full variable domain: SAVISQKPSRDICQRGTSLTIQCQVDSQVTMMFWYRQQPGQSLTLIATANQGSEATYESGFVIDKFPISRPNLTFSTLTVSNMSPEDSSIYLCSVYVRGNEKLFFGSGTQLSVL.